A selection of T cell receptor beta chains follows, all from one sample in a study of HIV-infected children after antiretroviral therapy interruption. TCRdb reanalysed the 3' RACE reads using MiXCR and keeps one entry per CDR3 protein. The sample holds 6,000 to 8,000 distinct CDR3 sequences; 16% are singletons and the top ten take roughly an eighth. Sequenced here: CD45RO+ CD8+ T cells from PBMCs, pooled from several time points, sampled from a donor given antiretroviral therapy, either interrupted or continuous. Receptors were obtained from a pool of human donors with HIV. CDR3s include the opening cysteine and the closing phenylalanine or tryptophan. D genes are given only for firm matches. Where a row states a size, it is once, few, many or the class of an expanded clone; other rows omit it.

many	15	-	TRBJ1-5	TRBV6-1	CASSEFGRNNQPQHF	TGTGCCAGCAGTGAATTTGGTAGGAACAATCAGCCCCAGCATTTT
-	13	TRBD1	TRBJ2-7	TRBV18	CASSGDRAHEQYF	TGTGCCAGCTCAGGGGACAGGGCCCACGAGCAGTACTTC
-	14	-	TRBJ2-5	TRBV5-1	CASSSGTPQETQYF	TGCGCCAGCAGCTCTGGGACTCCGCAAGAGACCCAGTACTTC
-	14	TRBD1	TRBJ1-5	TRBV18	CASSPRDRAQPQHF	TGTGCCAGCTCACCACGAGACAGGGCTCAGCCCCAGCATTTT
-	15	-	TRBJ2-3	TRBV7-9	CASSSYGGTTDTQYF	TGTGCCAGCAGCTCATATGGGGGGACCACAGATACGCAGTATTTT
medium-sized	14	-	TRBJ2-7	TRBV7-9	CASSLVKGSYEQYF	TGTGCCAGCAGCTTAGTTAAGGGGTCCTACGAGCAGTACTTC
many	12	-	TRBJ1-4	TRBV3-1	CASSPNREKLFF	TGTGCCAGCAGCCCCAATCGAGAAAAACTGTTTTTT
-	15	TRBD1	TRBJ1-5	TRBV24-1	CATRGTGRANQPQHF	TGTGCCACCAGAGGGACAGGTCGCGCGAATCAGCCCCAGCATTTT
-	16	-	TRBJ1-1	TRBV27	CASSLSMSTAVTEAFF	TGTGCCAGCAGTTTATCTATGAGTACAGCGGTCACTGAAGCTTTCTTT
many	14	-	TRBJ2-7	TRBV5-1	CASSLAPNPYEQYF	TGCGCCAGCAGCTTGGCCCCAAACCCCTACGAGCAGTACTTC
medium-sized	14	TRBD1	TRBJ2-7	TRBV6-1	CASSDWTGSGEQYF	TGTGCCAGCAGTGATTGGACAGGGTCGGGGGAGCAGTACTTC
many	13	TRBD2	TRBJ2-2	TRBV12-3/TRBV12-4	CANRAGDAGELFF	TGTGCCAATAGAGCGGGAGATGCCGGGGAGCTGTTTTTT
many	16	-	TRBJ2-7	TRBV5-4	CASSSRGAGPPYEQYF	TGTGCCAGCAGCTCAAGGGGGGCAGGGCCTCCCTACGAGCAGTACTTC
many	12	-	TRBJ2-5	TRBV3-1	CASSPYDETQYF	TGTGCCAGCAGCCCCTATGATGAGACCCAGTACTTC
many	14	TRBD1	TRBJ2-3	TRBV5-1	CASSSGQGQDTQYF	TGCGCCAGCAGCTCTGGACAGGGCCAGGATACGCAGTATTTT
medium-sized	12	-	TRBJ1-1	TRBV2	CASSDWGSEAFF	TGTGCCAGCAGTGATTGGGGCAGTGAAGCTTTCTTT
many	14	TRBD1	TRBJ2-1	TRBV15	CATSRDRHYNEQFF	TGTGCCACCAGCAGGGACAGGCACTACAATGAGCAGTTCTTC
medium-sized	15	TRBD1	TRBJ2-1	TRBV5-4	CASSPRQGSRNEQFF	TGTGCCAGCAGCCCGCGACAGGGGAGTCGAAATGAGCAGTTCTTC
medium-sized	14	TRBD1	TRBJ1-2	TRBV19	CASRRQGGDYGYTF	TGTGCCAGTAGACGACAGGGGGGAGACTATGGCTACACCTTC
few	14	-	TRBJ2-7	TRBV3-1	CASSQEKTIFPQYF	TGTGCCAGCAGCCAAGAGAAGACCATTTTCCCCCAGTACTTC
many	13	-	TRBJ2-7	TRBV5-1	CASSLKEGVEQYF	TGCGCCAGCAGCTTGAAGGAGGGTGTCGAGCAGTACTTC
many	15	-	TRBJ2-3	TRBV12-3/TRBV12-4	CASSHRRPSTDTQYF	TGTGCCAGCAGTCACCGGCGCCCAAGCACAGATACGCAGTATTTT
many	12	-	TRBJ2-7	TRBV30	CAWSSQGGEQYF	TGTGCCTGGAGCAGCCAGGGGGGCGAGCAGTACTTC
many	16	-	TRBJ2-2	TRBV12-3/TRBV12-4	CASSLAGSINTGELFF	TGTGCCAGCAGTTTAGCGGGCAGCATTAACACCGGGGAGCTGTTTTTT
many	14	-	TRBJ2-4	TRBV5-1	CASSLEAGVPIQYF	TGCGCCAGCAGCTTGGAGGCAGGGGTCCCCATTCAGTACTTC
many	16	-	TRBJ2-2	TRBV9	CASSVAWGRNTGELFF	TGTGCCAGCAGCGTAGCTTGGGGTAGGAACACCGGGGAGCTGTTTTTT
many	15	TRBD2	TRBJ2-1	TRBV7-2	CASSLTSGGRVEQFF	TGTGCCAGCAGCTTGACTAGCGGGGGACGGGTAGAGCAGTTCTTC
many	12	-	TRBJ1-1	TRBV12-3/TRBV12-4	CATAQGMTEAFF	TGTGCCACTGCCCAGGGTATGACTGAAGCTTTCTTT
many	13	TRBD2	TRBJ2-5	TRBV7-2	CASSQSGIETQYF	TGTGCCAGCAGCCAAAGCGGGATTGAGACCCAGTACTTC
many	15	TRBD1	TRBJ2-1	TRBV20-1	CSARDPGQVYNEQFF	TGCAGTGCTAGAGACCCAGGACAGGTATACAATGAGCAGTTCTTC
medium-sized	12	TRBD1	TRBJ1-5	TRBV29-1	CSAGGSNQPQHF	TGCAGCGCAGGGGGTAGCAATCAGCCCCAGCATTTT
many	14	TRBD2	TRBJ2-1	TRBV2	CASSGRGRGNEQFF	TGTGCCAGCAGTGGTCGCGGGAGGGGAAATGAGCAGTTCTTC
many	15	-	TRBJ1-4	TRBV20-1	CSARDGGDINEKLFF	TGCAGTGCTAGAGATGGAGGGGACATCAATGAAAAACTGTTTTTT
many	16	-	TRBJ2-3	TRBV6-4	CASSDSGTPHTDTQYF	TGTGCCAGCAGTGACTCGGGGACTCCACACACAGATACGCAGTATTTT
-	13	-	TRBJ1-6	TRBV12-3/TRBV12-4	CASRGGINSPLHF	TGTGCCAGCAGGGGGGGGATCAATTCACCCCTCCACTTT
many	14	-	TRBJ2-1	TRBV7-2	CASSSLGSYNEQFF	TGTGCCAGCAGCTCCCTTGGCTCCTACAATGAGCAGTTCTTC
once	13	-	TRBJ2-7	TRBV14	CASSHGYSYEQYF	TGTGCCAGCAGCCACGGATATTCCTACGAGCAGTACTTC
many	13	-	TRBJ2-7	TRBV20-1	CSATPGDVYEQYF	TGCAGTGCTACCCCGGGAGACGTTTACGAGCAGTACTTC
medium-sized	17	TRBD1	TRBJ2-6	TRBV11-2	CASSVSRQGAGANVLTF	TGTGCCAGCAGCGTAAGCCGACAGGGGGCTGGGGCCAACGTCCTGACTTTC
many	15	-	TRBJ2-5	TRBV16	CASSQSPYRQETQYF	TGTGCCAGCAGTCAAAGCCCCTACCGTCAAGAGACCCAGTACTTC
many	14	-	TRBJ1-2	TRBV6-1	CASIDQGINYGYTF	TGTGCCAGCATCGATCAGGGGATTAACTATGGCTACACCTTC